This TCR beta chain was identified in a study of PD-L1 blockade in urothelial cancer. The method was immunoSEQ multiplex PCR; TCRdb's version includes in-frame clones alone and lacks a portion of them. This repertoire shows about 72,000 clones, 80% to 85% found once; its top ten account for around 4.7%. The material sequenced was PBMCs, taken around atezolizumab (anti-PD-L1) treatment. The sequence was collected from a man aged 70 or older with urothelial cancer.

The CDR3 here is CASSPGHLRNTGELFF. The CDR3 DNA sequence: TGCGCCAGCAGCCCGGGACATTTACGAAACACCGGGGAGCTGTTTTTT. J is TRBJ2-2 and V is TRBV5-1; D is possibly TRBD1 (6 bases). The germline V gene has CDR1 SGHRS and CDR2 YFSETQ. V lost 4 bases, J lost 2 bases, and 15 bases lay in between. This CDR3 is built from 16 residues.